Listed below are T cell receptor beta chains from one sample, sequenced in a study of neoadjuvant anti-PD-1 for oral cavity cancer. Profiled with immunoSEQ multiplex PCR; TCRdb holds only in-frame clones, not every one. This table holds 20,000 to 25,000 clones, 40% to 55% found once. Sequenced material: tumor tissue, taken after nivolumab (anti-PD-1) treatment. These receptors came from a person aged 35-79 years with oral cavity squamous cell carcinoma. Each CDR3 is given without its conserved first and last residue. The size field is filled for only some rows; it gives once, few, many or a size class.

v_call	clone_size	cdr3_aa
TRBV30	NA	AWSATRDQPQH
TRBV11-2	NA	ASSLRIRFVAGNKETQY
TRBV7-2	NA	ASSLDLSALH
TRBV18	once	ASSPTQVGTEAF
TRBV18	NA	ASSPRKGQGFSTVYGYT
TRBV7-9	NA	ASRPGQGPNTEAF
TRBV7-2	NA	ASSLIPVSYEQY
TRBV27	NA	ASSFDPRASYEQY
TRBV5-1	NA	ASSVQFNTGELF
TRBV5-1	NA	ASSLDYRGTEAF
TRBV5-4	NA	ASSSGQGGQETQY
TRBV28	NA	ASSPSVPYEQY
TRBV30	few	AWSVLNYGYT
TRBV6-5	NA	ASSSPDRGNYGYT
TRBV5-8	NA	ASSQEEGTGELF
TRBV10-1	NA	ASSADRGRNEQF
TRBV10-3	NA	AISQGPPLYGYT
TRBV28	NA	ASSLLARGGGMNTEAF
TRBV6-1	NA	ASSPLRGLGYT
TRBV4-1	few	ASSSHPGLAGGNEQF
TRBV29-1	NA	SGARDTGGKQY
TRBV5-1	few	ASSDQGYEQY
TRBV19	many	ASSLNTGVGNIQY
TRBV5-4	NA	ASSLFSTGNNEQF
TRBV5-8	NA	ASRNRGQAEAF
TRBV27	few	ASSLDYSNQPQH
TRBV4-1	NA	ASRGSPNTEAF
TRBV6-1	NA	ASSEEEGGSYGYT
TRBV30	NA	AWSVGKGGDSPLH
TRBV9	NA	ASSPRERGSGNTIY
TRBV5-6	few	ASSFGTGIGYT
TRBV6-6	NA	ASSYGPGTGKLF
TRBV25-1	NA	ASSEKTTQSLTGELF
TRBV7-8	NA	ASSRLEASTDTQY
TRBV6-6	few	ASGGTGLNTEAF
TRBV5-1	NA	ASSRDSGGETQY
TRBV4-3	few	ASSQGREVGTEAF
TRBV29-1	NA	SVGRDEQY
TRBV6-5	NA	ASSYRQGNTEAF
TRBV4-2	NA	ASSQDRAGEQY
TRBV15	few	ATSRDLAGRWSEAF
TRBV5-6	NA	ASSLPVYNSPLH
TRBV5-4	NA	ASSPPRGQGMNEQF
TRBV4-1	medium-sized	ASSQDIALPRDTQY
TRBV4-1	NA	ASSLMPPGPNTGELF
TRBV27	NA	ASSFVAGGTDTQY
TRBV7-2	NA	ASSLGGTPQETQY
TRBV9	NA	ASSVGRGDTEAF
TRBV2	few	ASSYRGPFPNQPQH
TRBV7-6	NA	ASSREWRVNEQF